These T cell receptor beta chains were read from a single sample in a study of T cell responses to AZD1222 COVID-19 vaccine. The data were produced by immunoSEQ multiplex PCR, yet TCRdb's version contains in-frame clones alone and is incomplete. The sample lists over 100,000 clones; about 87% were seen once. The specimen comprised peripheral blood, sampled on day 0 of AZD1222 vaccination. All receptors come from an adult in good health. CDR3s include the opening cysteine and the closing phenylalanine or tryptophan. A D gene is named only where the DNA matches it firmly. Expanded clones get a size class; other rows say once, few or many, or leave the size out.

d_call: TRBD1; v_call: TRBV29-1; cdr3_length: 13; j_call: TRBJ1-2; clone_size: NA; cdr3_nt: TGCAGCGTTGGGGGGACAGGGGTATTTGGCTACACCTTC; cdr3_aa: CSVGGTGVFGYTF
d_call: NA; v_call: TRBV24-1; cdr3_length: 15; j_call: TRBJ2-1; clone_size: NA; cdr3_nt: TGTGCCACCAGTGATACCGGCCCGGTGTACAATGAGCAGTTCTTC; cdr3_aa: CATSDTGPVYNEQFF
d_call: TRBD1; v_call: TRBV19; cdr3_length: 20; j_call: TRBJ1-2; clone_size: medium-sized; cdr3_nt: TGTGCCAGTATTCTAACCTATTTAGGGACAGGGGCCGCTGGGAGAGATGGCTACACCTTC; cdr3_aa: CASILTYLGTGAAGRDGYTF
d_call: NA; v_call: TRBV7-2; cdr3_length: 15; j_call: TRBJ2-3; clone_size: NA; cdr3_nt: TGTGCCAGCAGTGTTAGGACTACCGACACAGATACGCAGTATTTT; cdr3_aa: CASSVRTTDTDTQYF
d_call: TRBD1; v_call: TRBV9; cdr3_length: 16; j_call: TRBJ1-2; clone_size: NA; cdr3_nt: TGTGCCAGCAGCGACGGGAAGACAGGGGGCTACTATGGCTACACCTTC; cdr3_aa: CASSDGKTGGYYGYTF
d_call: NA; v_call: TRBV30; cdr3_length: 14; j_call: TRBJ1-2; clone_size: NA; cdr3_nt: TGTGCCTGGAGCGACAGGTCGGTGAGCTATGGCTACACCTTC; cdr3_aa: CAWSDRSVSYGYTF
d_call: NA; v_call: TRBV11-1; cdr3_length: 13; j_call: TRBJ1-5; clone_size: NA; cdr3_nt: TGTGCCAGCAGCCAGGAGGGGAATCAGCCCCAGCATTTT; cdr3_aa: CASSQEGNQPQHF
d_call: NA; v_call: TRBV7-9; cdr3_length: 18; j_call: TRBJ1-2; clone_size: NA; cdr3_nt: TGTGCCAGCAGCCCAGGTGGGGACTCTAGAGCCGCCAACTATGGCTACACCTTC; cdr3_aa: CASSPGGDSRAANYGYTF
d_call: TRBD1; v_call: TRBV19; cdr3_length: 18; j_call: TRBJ1-5; clone_size: NA; cdr3_nt: TGTGCCAGTAGAAACATGCCCCGGACAGGGCCCTACAATCAGCCCCAGCATTTT; cdr3_aa: CASRNMPRTGPYNQPQHF
d_call: NA; v_call: TRBV19; cdr3_length: 11; j_call: TRBJ2-7; clone_size: once; cdr3_nt: TGTGCCAGTGAGGGAAACTACGAGCAGTACTTC; cdr3_aa: CASEGNYEQYF
d_call: NA; v_call: TRBV10-2; cdr3_length: 14; j_call: TRBJ1-5; clone_size: NA; cdr3_nt: TGCGCCAGCAGGGGACCGTCGGGCAATCAGCCCCAGCATTTT; cdr3_aa: CASRGPSGNQPQHF
d_call: TRBD1; v_call: TRBV15; cdr3_length: 16; j_call: TRBJ1-2; clone_size: few; cdr3_nt: TGTGCCACCAGCACCCGCGAGACAGGGGGGCGGTATGGCTACACCTTC; cdr3_aa: CATSTRETGGRYGYTF
d_call: NA; v_call: TRBV11-3; cdr3_length: 15; j_call: TRBJ1-5; clone_size: NA; cdr3_nt: TGTGCCAGCAGCCGCAATACTTATGGTCTCCAGCCCCAGCATTTT; cdr3_aa: CASSRNTYGLQPQHF
d_call: NA; v_call: TRBV28; cdr3_length: 13; j_call: TRBJ1-5; clone_size: NA; cdr3_nt: TGTGCCAGCAGTCCCTCGAGGGCTCAGCCCCAGCATTTT; cdr3_aa: CASSPSRAQPQHF
d_call: NA; v_call: TRBV27; cdr3_length: 16; j_call: TRBJ2-2; clone_size: once; cdr3_nt: TGTGCCAGCAGTTTAAGGGTAGGGGGAAACACCGGGGAGCTGTTTTTT; cdr3_aa: CASSLRVGGNTGELFF
d_call: TRBD1; v_call: TRBV4-3; cdr3_length: 15; j_call: TRBJ2-7; clone_size: NA; cdr3_nt: TGCGCCAGCAGCCCAGACAGGGGGAGCTCCTACGAGCAGTACTTC; cdr3_aa: CASSPDRGSSYEQYF
d_call: TRBD1; v_call: TRBV4-3; cdr3_length: 15; j_call: TRBJ1-1; clone_size: NA; cdr3_nt: TGCGCCAGCAGCCTCGACAGGGGAGCAAATACTGAAGCTTTCTTT; cdr3_aa: CASSLDRGANTEAFF
d_call: NA; v_call: TRBV29-1; cdr3_length: 13; j_call: TRBJ2-7; clone_size: NA; cdr3_nt: TGCAGCGCTCAGGGGGGGGCAGCCTACGAGCAGTACTTC; cdr3_aa: CSAQGGAAYEQYF
d_call: TRBD2; v_call: TRBV29-1; cdr3_length: 14; j_call: TRBJ2-1; clone_size: NA; cdr3_nt: TGCAGCGTGTATAGCGGGAGCTCCTACAATGAGCAGTTCTTC; cdr3_aa: CSVYSGSSYNEQFF
d_call: TRBD1; v_call: TRBV7-8; cdr3_length: 16; j_call: TRBJ2-1; clone_size: NA; cdr3_nt: TGTGCCAGCAGCCCGAGTATGCGGACAGGGGGCAATGAGCAGTTCTTC; cdr3_aa: CASSPSMRTGGNEQFF
d_call: TRBD2; v_call: TRBV19; cdr3_length: 16; j_call: TRBJ2-3; clone_size: NA; cdr3_nt: TGTGCCAGTGGACCCGGACTAGCGGGGGGGGTTGGTTCGCAGTATTTT; cdr3_aa: CASGPGLAGGVGSQYF
d_call: TRBD1; v_call: TRBV2; cdr3_length: 13; j_call: TRBJ1-2; clone_size: once; cdr3_nt: TGTGCCAGCAGTGAGGGACAGCCCTATGGCTACACCTTC; cdr3_aa: CASSEGQPYGYTF
d_call: NA; v_call: TRBV18; cdr3_length: 13; j_call: TRBJ2-7; clone_size: NA; cdr3_nt: TGTGCCAGCTCACCTGGGCAGAACTACGAGCAGTACTTC; cdr3_aa: CASSPGQNYEQYF
d_call: TRBD2; v_call: TRBV9; cdr3_length: 17; j_call: TRBJ2-7; clone_size: NA; cdr3_nt: TGTGCCAGCAGCGTAGGTGGTCCGAGCGGGAACGGGATCGAGCAGTACTTC; cdr3_aa: CASSVGGPSGNGIEQYF
d_call: NA; v_call: TRBV4-1; cdr3_length: 15; j_call: TRBJ2-2; clone_size: NA; cdr3_nt: TGCGCCAGCAGCACCCCCGGCGGGAACACCGGGGAGCTGTTTTTT; cdr3_aa: CASSTPGGNTGELFF
d_call: NA; v_call: TRBV7-2; cdr3_length: 14; j_call: TRBJ2-7; clone_size: NA; cdr3_nt: TGTGCCAGCAGCATGGTCGGAAGCTCCTACGAGCAGTACTTC; cdr3_aa: CASSMVGSSYEQYF
d_call: TRBD2; v_call: TRBV19; cdr3_length: 15; j_call: TRBJ2-7; clone_size: NA; cdr3_nt: TGTGCCAGTAGCCTAGAGCGGGGGCACTCCTACGAGCAGTACTTC; cdr3_aa: CASSLERGHSYEQYF
d_call: NA; v_call: TRBV5-1; cdr3_length: 14; j_call: TRBJ1-2; clone_size: once; cdr3_nt: TGCGCCAGCAGCTTTAGGGCGGGCAACTATGGCTACACCTTC; cdr3_aa: CASSFRAGNYGYTF
d_call: TRBD1; v_call: TRBV6-5; cdr3_length: 13; j_call: TRBJ2-2; clone_size: NA; cdr3_nt: TGTGCCAGCATGGAACAGGGGACCGGGGAGCTGTTTTTT; cdr3_aa: CASMEQGTGELFF
d_call: NA; v_call: TRBV4-3; cdr3_length: 13; j_call: TRBJ2-5; clone_size: few; cdr3_nt: TGCGCCAGCAGCCAAACAGGAAGAGAGACCCAGTACTTC; cdr3_aa: CASSQTGRETQYF
d_call: NA; v_call: TRBV5-8; cdr3_length: 14; j_call: TRBJ1-6; clone_size: NA; cdr3_nt: TGTGCCAGCAACTCTGGGGTGAGAAGATCACCCCTCCACTTT; cdr3_aa: CASNSGVRRSPLHF
d_call: TRBD1; v_call: TRBV19; cdr3_length: 15; j_call: TRBJ1-6; clone_size: once; cdr3_nt: TGTGCCAGTAGTCCACTGGGACAGGGGGAATCACCCCTCCACTTT; cdr3_aa: CASSPLGQGESPLHF
d_call: NA; v_call: TRBV14; cdr3_length: 16; j_call: TRBJ2-7; clone_size: NA; cdr3_nt: TGTGCCAGCAGCCCGAGGTACGGACGAGATACCTACGAGCAGTACTTC; cdr3_aa: CASSPRYGRDTYEQYF
d_call: TRBD2; v_call: TRBV7-2; cdr3_length: 13; j_call: TRBJ2-5; clone_size: once; cdr3_nt: TGTGCCAGCGGGGCGGGGGTCCAAGAGACCCAGTACTTC; cdr3_aa: CASGAGVQETQYF